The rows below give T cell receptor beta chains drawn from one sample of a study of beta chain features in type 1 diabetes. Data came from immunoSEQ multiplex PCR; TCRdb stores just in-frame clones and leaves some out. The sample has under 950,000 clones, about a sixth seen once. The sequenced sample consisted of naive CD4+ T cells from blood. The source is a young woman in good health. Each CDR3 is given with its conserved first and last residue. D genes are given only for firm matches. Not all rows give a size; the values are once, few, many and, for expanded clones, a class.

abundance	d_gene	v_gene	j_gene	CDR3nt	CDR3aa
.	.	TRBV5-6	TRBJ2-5	TGTGCCAGCAGCTTGCGGGCTAGCTACCCGGAGACCCAGTACTTC	CASSLRASYPETQYF
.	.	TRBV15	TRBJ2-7	TGTGCCACCAGCAGAGGTCTCTCGGCGGAGGCCTACGAGCAGTACTTC	CATSRGLSAEAYEQYF
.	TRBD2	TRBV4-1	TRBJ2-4	TGCGCCAGCAGCCCGCAGGGACTAGCGGGAGGGGCCAAAAACATTCAGTACTTC	CASSPQGLAGGAKNIQYF
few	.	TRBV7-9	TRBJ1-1	TGTGCCAGCAGCTTAATAACGGACACTGAAGCTTTCTTT	CASSLITDTEAFF
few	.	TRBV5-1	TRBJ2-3	TGCGCCAGCAGCGACCGAGCTGGCGGAGGGGGATCTGATACGCAGTATTTT	CASSDRAGGGGSDTQYF
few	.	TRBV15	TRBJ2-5	TGTGCCACCAGCAGAGAGCCCACACCGCCGTGGGCCCAGTACTTC	CATSREPTPPWAQYF
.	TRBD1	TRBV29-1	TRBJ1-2	TGCAGCGTTCAAGGACAGGGCTTTGACTATGGCTACACCTTC	CSVQGQGFDYGYTF
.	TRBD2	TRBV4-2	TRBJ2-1	TGTGCCAGCAGCCAAGTCCGCGGGAGCCTCTACAATGAGCAGTTCTTC	CASSQVRGSLYNEQFF
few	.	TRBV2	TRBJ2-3	TGTGCCAGCAACGGTTTAGCGGATCCCACAGATACGCAGTATTTT	CASNGLADPTDTQYF
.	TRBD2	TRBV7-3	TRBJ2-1	TGTGCCAGCAGCTTATTTTCGGGGGGTGGTGAGCAGTTCTTC	CASSLFSGGGEQFF
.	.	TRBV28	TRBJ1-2	TGTGCCAGCACCCCGCAGGCACGGAACTATGGCTACACCTTC	CASTPQARNYGYTF
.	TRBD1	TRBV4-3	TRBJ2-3	TGCGCCAGCAGCCAAGCGGGGACAGTCACCACAGATACGCAGTATTTT	CASSQAGTVTTDTQYF
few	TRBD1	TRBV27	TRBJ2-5	TGTGCCAGCAGGGGCAGGGGGCATCGGGAGACCCAGTACTTC	CASRGRGHRETQYF
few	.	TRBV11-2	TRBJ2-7	TGTGCCAGCAGCTTAGGTGTAGGACACACATACGAGCAGTACTTC	CASSLGVGHTYEQYF
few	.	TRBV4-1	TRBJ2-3	TGCGCCAGCAGCCAAAAGGCAAGCCTCGACTGGACTAGCACAGATACGCAGTATTTT	CASSQKASLDWTSTDTQYF
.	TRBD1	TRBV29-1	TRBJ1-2	TGCAGCGTTTTAGGGACAGGGGGAGGTGACTACACCTTC	CSVLGTGGGDYTF
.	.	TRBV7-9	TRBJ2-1	TGTGCCAGCAGCCCGAGGGTGAGCAGCTACAATGAGCAGTTCTTC	CASSPRVSSYNEQFF
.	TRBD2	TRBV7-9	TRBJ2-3	TGTGCCAGCAGCCCCCGCTGGGGCGGGAGAACAGATACGCAGTATTTT	CASSPRWGGRTDTQYF
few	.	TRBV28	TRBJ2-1	TGTGCCAGCAGTTATCCGAGGAATGAGCAGTTCTTC	CASSYPRNEQFF
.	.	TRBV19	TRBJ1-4	TGTGCCAGTAGTATCGGGGTAGGATACGGCCAGGGGAGCAAAGGAAAACTGTTTTTT	CASSIGVGYGQGSKGKLFF
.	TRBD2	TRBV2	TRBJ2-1	TGTGCCAGCAGGGGAGACTCGGGACTAGCGAAGCACAATGAGCAGTTCTTC	CASRGDSGLAKHNEQFF
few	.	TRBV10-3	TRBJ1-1	TGTGCCATCAGTCCGGGACGGAAGAACACTGAAGCTTTCTTT	CAISPGRKNTEAFF
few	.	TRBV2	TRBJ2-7	TGTGCCAGCAGTGAGGTCCCCACCTACGAGCAGTACTTC	CASSEVPTYEQYF
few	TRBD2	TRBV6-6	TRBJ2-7	TGTGCCAGCAGAAGAACCGGGACTAGCGGAACCTACGAGCAGTACTTC	CASRRTGTSGTYEQYF
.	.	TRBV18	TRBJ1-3	TGTGCCAGCTCACCAAACCGCAGGGGACCGTCTGGAAACACCATATATTTT	CASSPNRRGPSGNTIYF
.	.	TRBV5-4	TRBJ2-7	TGTGCCAGCAGCTTGGCCGGGCCGATCTCCTACGAGCAGTACTTC	CASSLAGPISYEQYF
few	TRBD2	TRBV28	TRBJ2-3	TGTGCCAGCAGTAGCGCGGGAGGGCCGAGAGATACGCAGTATTTT	CASSSAGGPRDTQYF
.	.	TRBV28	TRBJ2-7	TGTGCCAGCAGTCAATTTACACGGAACGAGCAGTACTTC	CASSQFTRNEQYF
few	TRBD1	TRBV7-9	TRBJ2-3	TGTGCCAGCAGCTTAGACCGGGACAGGGGCACAGATACGCAGTATTTT	CASSLDRDRGTDTQYF
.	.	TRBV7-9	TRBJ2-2	TGTGCCAGCAGCTTAATGGAGGTTCCTTCCGGGGAGCTGTTTTTT	CASSLMEVPSGELFF
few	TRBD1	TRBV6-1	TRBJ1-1	TGTGCCAGCAGTGCCCGGACAGGGAACACTGAAGCTTTCTTT	CASSARTGNTEAFF
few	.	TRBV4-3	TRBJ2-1	TGCGCCAGCAGCCAAGATTTGGGGGCTGCCTCCTACAATGAGCAGTTCTTC	CASSQDLGAASYNEQFF
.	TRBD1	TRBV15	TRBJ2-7	TGTGCCACCAGCAGAGTTGGGACAGGGGTCTACGAGCAGTACTTC	CATSRVGTGVYEQYF
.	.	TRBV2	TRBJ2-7	TGTGCCAGCAGGGGCACTGCCTACGAGCAGTACTTC	CASRGTAYEQYF
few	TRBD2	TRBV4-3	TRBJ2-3	TGCGCCAGCAGCCAAGAACTAATAGCGGGAGCGAGCACAGATACGCAGTATTTT	CASSQELIAGASTDTQYF
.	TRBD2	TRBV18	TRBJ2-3	TGTGCCAGCTCTCCAGCCGGGACTAGCGCAACAGATACGCAGTATTTT	CASSPAGTSATDTQYF
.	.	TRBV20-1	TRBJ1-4	TGCAGTGCTAGAGGGGGACCAAAACTGTTTTTT	CSARGGPKLFF
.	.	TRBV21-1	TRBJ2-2	TGTGCCAGCAGCTCCCGATCATACGGACCCATTCGTGAGGTCCTAGGCACCGGGGAGCTGTTTTTT	CASSSRSYGPIREVLGTGELFF
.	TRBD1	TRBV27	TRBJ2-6	TGTGCCAGCAAAGACAGGGCTTGGACCTCTGGGGCCAACGTCCTGACTTTC	CASKDRAWTSGANVLTF
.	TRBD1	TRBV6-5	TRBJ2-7	TGTGCCAGCAGATTACAGGGGCCTTCCTACGAGCAGTACTTC	CASRLQGPSYEQYF
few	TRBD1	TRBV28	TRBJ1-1	TGTGCCAGCAAGGCCGGGACAGGTTCTGGCACTGAAGCTTTCTTT	CASKAGTGSGTEAFF
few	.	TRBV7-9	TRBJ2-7	TGTGCCAGCAGCCCCCCCGGGTATTCCGCCCTATACGAGCAGTACTTC	CASSPPGYSALYEQYF
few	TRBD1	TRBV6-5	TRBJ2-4	TGTGCCAGCAGTTATTCCGGGACAGGGGGTCGGTACTTC	CASSYSGTGGRYF
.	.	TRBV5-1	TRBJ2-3	TGCGCCAGCAGCTTGGTCGGGGCGCGCACAGATACGCAGTATTTT	CASSLVGARTDTQYF
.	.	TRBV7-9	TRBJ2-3	TGTGCCAGCAGCTTAGTGGTGTCAGATACGCAGTATTTT	CASSLVVSDTQYF
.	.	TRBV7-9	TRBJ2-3	TGTGCCAGCAGCTCCCTAGGGACACACCCAGATACGCAGTATTTT	CASSSLGTHPDTQYF
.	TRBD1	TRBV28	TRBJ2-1	TGTGCCAGCAGGATCCGGGACAGGGCACTTAATGAGCAGTTCTTC	CASRIRDRALNEQFF
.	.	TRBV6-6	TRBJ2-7	TGTGCCAGCACCCCCCCCACCGCCTTGGGTACCTACGAGCAGTACTTC	CASTPPTALGTYEQYF
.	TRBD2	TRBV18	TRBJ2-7	TGTGCCAGCTCACCATCATCGCCGGGACTAGCGGAACTAACGCAGCAGTACTTC	CASSPSSPGLAELTQQYF
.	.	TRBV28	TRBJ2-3	TGTGCCAGCAGTTTCTCCACAGATACGCAGTATTTT	CASSFSTDTQYF
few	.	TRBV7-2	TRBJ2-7	TGTGCCAGCAGCTTAGACACCCAGAGCTCCTACGAGCAGTACTTC	CASSLDTQSSYEQYF
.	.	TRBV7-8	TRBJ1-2	TGTGCCAGCAGCTCGGCTGGCGGGGGATGGGGTGGCTACACCTTC	CASSSAGGGWGGYTF
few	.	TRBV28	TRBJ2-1	TGTGCCAGCAGTTCTGTTTTGGAGGGTGAGTTCTTC	CASSSVLEGEFF
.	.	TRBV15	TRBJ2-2	TGTGCCACCAGCAGAGATTTGCCCCCAGCGGGGGAGCTGTTTTTT	CATSRDLPPAGELFF
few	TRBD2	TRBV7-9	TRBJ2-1	TGTGCCAGCAGGTCTAGCGGGACCCTAATCGATGAGCAGTTCTTC	CASRSSGTLIDEQFF
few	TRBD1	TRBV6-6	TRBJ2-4	TGTGCCAGCAGCGGACAGGGGGCGAGGGACATTCAGTACTTC	CASSGQGARDIQYF